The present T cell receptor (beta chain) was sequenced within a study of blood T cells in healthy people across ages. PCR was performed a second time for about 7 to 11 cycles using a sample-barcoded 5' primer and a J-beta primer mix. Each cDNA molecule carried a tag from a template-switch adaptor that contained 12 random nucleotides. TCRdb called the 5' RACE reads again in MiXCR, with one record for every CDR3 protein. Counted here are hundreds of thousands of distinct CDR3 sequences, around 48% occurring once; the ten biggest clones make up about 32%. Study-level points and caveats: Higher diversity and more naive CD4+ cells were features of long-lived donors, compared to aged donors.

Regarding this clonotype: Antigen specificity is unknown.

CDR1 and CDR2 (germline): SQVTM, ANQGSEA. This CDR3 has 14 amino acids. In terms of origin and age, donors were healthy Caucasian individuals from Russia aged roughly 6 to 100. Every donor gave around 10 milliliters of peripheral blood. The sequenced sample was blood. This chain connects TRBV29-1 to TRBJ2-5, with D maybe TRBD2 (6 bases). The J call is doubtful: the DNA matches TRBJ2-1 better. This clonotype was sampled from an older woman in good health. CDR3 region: CSAVDRESQETQFF. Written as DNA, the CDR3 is TGCAGCGCCGTTGACCGGGAGAGCCAAGAGACCCAGTTCTTC.